The rows below give T cell receptor beta chains drawn from one sample of a study of tissue T cells after allogeneic stem cell transplantation. Libraries were prepared by immunoSEQ multiplex PCR; TCRdb keeps only in-frame clonotypes and omits some of them. The data hold some 24,000 clones, with less than 85% observed a single time. This specimen consisted of tissue from the ileum, obtained at autopsy. These receptors all stem from an older female donor with lung cancer. Both conserved end residues are part of each CDR3. Fields, in order: J gene, CDR3 length, V gene, CDR3 protein.

TRBJ2-3 | 14 | TRBV24-1 | CATSDFVGADTQYF
TRBJ2-4 | 20 | TRBV18 | CASSPLNGLAGQGTKNIQYF
TRBJ2-5 | 16 | TRBV18 | CASSPTRNRVTETQYF
TRBJ1-1 | 14 | TRBV6-5 | CASSYTRANTEAFF
TRBJ2-1 | 15 | TRBV4-1 | CASSQEGSGGYEQFF
TRBJ2-7 | 14 | TRBV4-1 | CASSQPDTAYEQYF
TRBJ1-4 | 13 | TRBV7-9 | CASTRQVGEKLFF
TRBJ1-1 | 14 | TRBV18 | CASSIQDTNTEAFF
TRBJ2-2 | 13 | TRBV6-5 | CASKKQYTGELFF
TRBJ1-2 | 17 | TRBV6-1 | CASSEYILRTGDNGYTF
TRBJ1-1 | 14 | TRBV6-5 | CASSLSRGGTEAFF
TRBJ1-2 | 15 | TRBV27 | CASRPMRDRGNGYTF
TRBJ1-2 | 16 | TRBV11-2 | CASSSSRTVNVYGYTF
TRBJ1-6 | 13 | TRBV9 | CASSGTINSPLHF
TRBJ1-2 | 14 | TRBV3-1/TRBV3-2 | CASSPLPQNYGYTF
TRBJ2-5 | 13 | TRBV29-1 | CSAIGDSQETQYF
TRBJ2-3 | 16 | TRBV9 | CASSVVAGGSTDTQYF
TRBJ2-5 | 14 | TRBV5-1 | CASSLTAGVETQYF
TRBJ2-1 | 16 | TRBV6-6 | CASSYARGTRAEEQFF
TRBJ2-1 | 17 | TRBV4-1 | CASSQGLAGGTYNEQFF
TRBJ1-2 | 14 | TRBV5-1 | CASSRGGDKNGYTF
TRBJ2-1 | 14 | TRBV18 | CASSPAWENNEQFF
TRBJ1-1 | 13 | TRBV3-1/TRBV3-2 | CASSRGLGTEAFF
TRBJ1-2 | 13 | TRBV30 | CAWSSGAHYGYTF
TRBJ2-5 | 13 | TRBV5-1 | CASSIGTRETQYF
TRBJ1-1 | 15 | TRBV6-1 | CASSEGGDGDTEAFF